This TCR beta chain was identified in a study of CD8+CD57+ T cells in acquired aplastic anemia. Study in general: The sorted CD4+ and CD8+ cells yielded an average around 3.2 ug of DNA.

Patients picked for sequencing had shown CD8+CD57+ cell expansion detected by flow cytometry. Every patient had severe acquired aplastic anemia. For CDR3 and TCR beta VDJ profiling, genomic DNA was the template used. Using its own MiXCR run on the reads, TCRdb lists one record per CDR3 protein. This table holds 150,000 or so distinct CDR3 sequences, roughly 48% found once. Concerning this clonotype: The target antigen is unknown.

Trimming took off 3 bases at V and 6 bases at J, with 11 bases between the two ends. CDR1 is DFQATT, CDR2 SNEGSKA, per germline (reference sequence). CDR3 length equals 12 residues. The study, taken as a whole, reports: Overlap between patients and controls comprised roughly 28 CD8+ CDR3 sequences. Simpson's diversity of CD8+ cells was not significantly different in patients compared with controls.

Specimen: sorted CD4+, CD8+, or CD8+CD57+ T cells (not recorded which) from PBMCs. The chain couples TRBV20-1 to TRBJ1-2, with D unclear. This TCR was recovered from a human donor with aplastic anemia. CDR3 region: CSAREYLDGYTF. CDR3 nucleotide sequence: TGCAGTGCTAGGGAGTACCTCGATGGCTACACCTTC.